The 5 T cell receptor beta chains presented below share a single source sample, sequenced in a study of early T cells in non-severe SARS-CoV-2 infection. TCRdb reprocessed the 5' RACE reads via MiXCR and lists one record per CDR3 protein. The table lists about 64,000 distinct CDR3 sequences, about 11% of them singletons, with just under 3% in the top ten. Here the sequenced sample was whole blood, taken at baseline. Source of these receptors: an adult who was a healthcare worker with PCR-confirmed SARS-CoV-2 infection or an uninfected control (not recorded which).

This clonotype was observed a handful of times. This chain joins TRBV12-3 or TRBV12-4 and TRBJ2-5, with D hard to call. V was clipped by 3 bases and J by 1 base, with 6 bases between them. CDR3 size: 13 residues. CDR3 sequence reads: CASSFGPQETQYF. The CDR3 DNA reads TGTGCCAGCAGTTTTGGCCCCCAAGAGACCCAGTACTTC.

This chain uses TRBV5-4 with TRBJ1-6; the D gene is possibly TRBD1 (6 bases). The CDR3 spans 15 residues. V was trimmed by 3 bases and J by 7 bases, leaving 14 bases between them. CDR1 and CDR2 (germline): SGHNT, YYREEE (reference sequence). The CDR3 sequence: CASSSQGGRNSPLHF. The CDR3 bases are TGTGCCAGCAGCTCACAGGGAGGGCGGAATTCACCCCTCCACTTT.

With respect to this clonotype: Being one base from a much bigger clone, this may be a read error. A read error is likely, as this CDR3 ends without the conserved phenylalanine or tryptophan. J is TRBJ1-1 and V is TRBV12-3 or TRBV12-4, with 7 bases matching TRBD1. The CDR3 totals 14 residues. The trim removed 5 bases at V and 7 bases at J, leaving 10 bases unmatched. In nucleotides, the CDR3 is TGTGCCAGCAGTCTAGGGGGCCCAGGGTTTGAAGCTTTCTAT. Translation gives CASSLGGPGFEAFY.

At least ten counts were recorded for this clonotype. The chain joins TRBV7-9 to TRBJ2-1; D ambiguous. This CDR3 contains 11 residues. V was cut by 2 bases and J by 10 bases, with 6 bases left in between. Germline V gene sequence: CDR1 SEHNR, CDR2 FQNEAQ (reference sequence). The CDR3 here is CASSLLGEQFF. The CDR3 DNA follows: TGTGCCAGCAGCTTATTGGGGGAGCAGTTCTTC.

The CDR3 here is CATQPGTVITEAFF. The CDR3 bases are TGTGCCACCCAACCCGGGACGGTGATCACTGAAGCTTTCTTT. The rearrangement links TRBV6-6 to TRBJ1-1; D may be TRBD1 (5 bases). V shed 10 bases and J shed 4 bases, with 19 bases lying between them. The CDR3 totals 14 residues. CDR1 is MNHNY and CDR2 is SVGAGI in the germline V gene (reference sequence).